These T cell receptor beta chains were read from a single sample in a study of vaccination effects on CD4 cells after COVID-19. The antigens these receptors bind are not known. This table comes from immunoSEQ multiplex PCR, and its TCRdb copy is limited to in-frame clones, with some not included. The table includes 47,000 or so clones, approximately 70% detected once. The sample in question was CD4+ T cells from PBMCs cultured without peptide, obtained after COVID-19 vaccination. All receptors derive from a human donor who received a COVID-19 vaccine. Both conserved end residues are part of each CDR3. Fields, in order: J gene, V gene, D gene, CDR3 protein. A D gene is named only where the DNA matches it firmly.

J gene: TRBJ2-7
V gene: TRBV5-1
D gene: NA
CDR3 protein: CASSRLPSSYEQYF

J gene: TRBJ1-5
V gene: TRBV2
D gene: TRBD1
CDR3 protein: CASSDWGTANQPQHF

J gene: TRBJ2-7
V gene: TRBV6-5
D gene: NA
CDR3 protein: CASRRDTGAYEQYF

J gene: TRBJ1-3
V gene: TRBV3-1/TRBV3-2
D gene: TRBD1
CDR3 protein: CASSQLRWTGTTRNTIYF

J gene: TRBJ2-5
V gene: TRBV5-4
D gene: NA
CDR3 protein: CASSSGLMGQETQYF

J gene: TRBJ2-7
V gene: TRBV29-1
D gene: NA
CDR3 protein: CSVIGARGTYEQYF

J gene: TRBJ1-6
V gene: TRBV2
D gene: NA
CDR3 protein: CASTKLSIGWRSPLHF

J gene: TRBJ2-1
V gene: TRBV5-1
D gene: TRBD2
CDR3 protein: CASSLATSGSTYNEQFF

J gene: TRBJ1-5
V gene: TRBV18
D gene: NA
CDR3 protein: CASSQDSSNQPQHF

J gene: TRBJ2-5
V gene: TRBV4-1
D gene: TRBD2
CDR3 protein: CASSPGLRLAGGWTQYF

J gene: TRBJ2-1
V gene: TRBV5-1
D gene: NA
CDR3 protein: CASSFGAGLYNEQFF

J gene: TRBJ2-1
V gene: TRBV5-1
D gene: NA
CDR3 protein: CASSLAGLGGQYNEQFF

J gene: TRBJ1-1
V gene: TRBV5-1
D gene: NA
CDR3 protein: CASSEQTGTAAFF

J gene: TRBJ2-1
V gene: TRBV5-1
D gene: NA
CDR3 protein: CASSLEGSWYNEQFF

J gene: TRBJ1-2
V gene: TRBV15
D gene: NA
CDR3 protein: CATSRDFPVGNYGYTF